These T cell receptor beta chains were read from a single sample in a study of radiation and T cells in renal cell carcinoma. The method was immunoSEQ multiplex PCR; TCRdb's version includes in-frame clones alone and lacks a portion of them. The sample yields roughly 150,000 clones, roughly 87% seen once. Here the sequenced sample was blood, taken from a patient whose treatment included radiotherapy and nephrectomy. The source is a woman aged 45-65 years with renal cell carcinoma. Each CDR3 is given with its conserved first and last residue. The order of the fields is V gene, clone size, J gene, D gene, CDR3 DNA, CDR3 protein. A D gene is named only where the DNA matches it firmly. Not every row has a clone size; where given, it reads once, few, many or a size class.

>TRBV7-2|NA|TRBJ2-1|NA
TGTGCCAGCAGCAAAGAGACTAGTTTAAATGAGCAGTTCTTC
CASSKETSLNEQFF
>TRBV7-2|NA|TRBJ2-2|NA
TGTGCCAGCAGCTTAGAGGGCCCCCGGGGGGAGCTGTTTTTT
CASSLEGPRGELFF
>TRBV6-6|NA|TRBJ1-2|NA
TGTGCCAGCAGTTACTCTTGGGGCTACACCTTC
CASSYSWGYTF
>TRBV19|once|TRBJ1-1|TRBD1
TGTGCCAGTAGTTCACAGGGGGGCACTGAAGCTTTCTTT
CASSSQGGTEAFF
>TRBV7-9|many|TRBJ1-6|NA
TGTGCCAGCAGCTTACCGGTTTCGGATCTCCTCCACTTT
CASSLPVSDLLHF
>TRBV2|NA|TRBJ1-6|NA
TGTGCCAGCAGTGAATACGGCACGGAGAATTCACCCCTCCACTTT
CASSEYGTENSPLHF
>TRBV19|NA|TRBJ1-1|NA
TGTGCCAGTAGTACCGGGGCCGACACTGAAGCTTTCTTT
CASSTGADTEAFF
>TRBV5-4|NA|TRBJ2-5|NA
TGTGCCAGCAGCGCCCGTGCTCCGGGAGCCCCAGAGACCCAGTACTTC
CASSARAPGAPETQYF
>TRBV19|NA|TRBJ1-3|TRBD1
TGTGCCACGGGGACAGTTGGAAACACCATATATTTT
CATGTVGNTIYF
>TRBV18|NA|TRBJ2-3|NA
TGTGCCAGCTCACCTTTGGCAGATACGCAGTATTTT
CASSPLADTQYF
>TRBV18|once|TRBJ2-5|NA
TGTGCCAGCTCACCACCGAGGGGAAGGGAAGAGACCCAGTACTTC
CASSPPRGREETQYF
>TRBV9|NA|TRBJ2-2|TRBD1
TGTGCCAGCAGCCCACGTCCCGGGACAGGGAACACCGGGGAGCTGTTTTTT
CASSPRPGTGNTGELFF
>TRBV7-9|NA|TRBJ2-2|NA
TGTGCCAGCAGCTTCAGATCGGGACAAGACACCGGGGAGCTGTTTTTT
CASSFRSGQDTGELFF
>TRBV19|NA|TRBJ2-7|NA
TGTGCCAGTAGTATAGTTGGGTTGGGCCGGTGTCTAAAAGAGCAGTACTTC
CASSIVGLGRCLKEQYF
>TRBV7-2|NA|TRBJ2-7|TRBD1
TGTGCCAGCAGCCTGACAGGGGGCGAGCAGTACTTC
CASSLTGGEQYF
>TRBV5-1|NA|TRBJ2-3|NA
TGCGCCAGCAGCTTGGCCCTGGTGACAGATACGCAGTATTTT
CASSLALVTDTQYF
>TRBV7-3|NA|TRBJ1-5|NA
TGTGCCAGCAGCTCCCACGGGACCGATTATAGCAATCAGCCCCAGCATTTT
CASSSHGTDYSNQPQHF
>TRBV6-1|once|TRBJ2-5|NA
TGTGCCAGCAGGGGCGGAGAGACCCAGTACTTC
CASRGGETQYF
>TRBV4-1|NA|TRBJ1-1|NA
TGCGCCAGCAGCCAAGGTCTGACAGAAAACACTGAAGCTTTCTTT
CASSQGLTENTEAFF
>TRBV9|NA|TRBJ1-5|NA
TGTGCCAGCAGCGCGGGAGGTAGCAATCAGCCCCAGCATTTT
CASSAGGSNQPQHF
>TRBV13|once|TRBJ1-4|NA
TGTGCCAGCAGCTTATCTCCAAGGGGATACAGGGAGATGAATGAAAAACTGTTTTTT
CASSLSPRGYREMNEKLFF
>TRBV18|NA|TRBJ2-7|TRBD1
TGTGCCAGCTCCGACAGACAGGGCCTATCCTACGAGCAGTACTTC
CASSDRQGLSYEQYF